This T cell receptor (beta chain) came from a study of blood T cell repertoires in COVID-19. About the research overall: T cells, B-cell-depleted T cells, or PBMCs supplied cDNA or gDNA.

In the original processing: Using reference gene primer amplification, nucleated cell counts were estimated. Sequencing was performed with immunoSEQ multiplex PCR; in TCRdb, only in-frame clones are kept and a portion is missing. That table gives V, J and clone size, and the DNA gave D and trimming. The repertoire holds more than 250,000 clones, with approximately 90% as singletons. Everyone who took part was roughly 18 to 89 years old, and they came from 20 to 25 US areas. Researchers sorted participants into cohorts using their self-reported clinical history. CDR3 length equals 14 residues. V was trimmed by 6 bases and J by 7 bases, leaving 16 bases between them. Germline V gene data show CDR1 as SNHLY and CDR2 as FYNNEI.

The chain combines TRBV2 with TRBJ1-5; D uncertain. The specimen sequenced was PBMCs or T cells enriched from blood (not recorded which). This receptor was obtained from a woman in her forties with acute COVID-19. The CDR3 here is CASRNGRAAQPQHF. CDR3 sequence (DNA): TGTGCCAGCAGAAATGGGAGGGCAGCACAGCCCCAGCATTTT.